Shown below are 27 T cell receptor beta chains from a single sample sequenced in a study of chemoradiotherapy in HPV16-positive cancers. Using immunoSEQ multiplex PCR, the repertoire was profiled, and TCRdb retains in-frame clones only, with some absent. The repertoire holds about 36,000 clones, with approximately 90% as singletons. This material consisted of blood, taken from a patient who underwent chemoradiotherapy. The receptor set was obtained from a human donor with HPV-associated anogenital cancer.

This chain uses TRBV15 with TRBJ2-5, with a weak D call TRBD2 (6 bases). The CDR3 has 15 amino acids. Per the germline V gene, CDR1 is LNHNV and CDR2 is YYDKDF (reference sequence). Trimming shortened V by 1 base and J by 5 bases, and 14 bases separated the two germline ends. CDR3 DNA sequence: TGTGCCACCAGCAGAGCCGGTAGCGGTGGGGAGACCCAGTACTTC. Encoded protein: CATSRAGSGGETQYF.

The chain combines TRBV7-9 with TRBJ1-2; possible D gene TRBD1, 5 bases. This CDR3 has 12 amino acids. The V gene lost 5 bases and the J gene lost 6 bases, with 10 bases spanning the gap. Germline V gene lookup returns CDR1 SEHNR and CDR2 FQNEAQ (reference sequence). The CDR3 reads CASSPGAHGYTF. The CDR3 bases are TGTGCCAGCAGCCCCGGGGCCCATGGCTACACCTTC.

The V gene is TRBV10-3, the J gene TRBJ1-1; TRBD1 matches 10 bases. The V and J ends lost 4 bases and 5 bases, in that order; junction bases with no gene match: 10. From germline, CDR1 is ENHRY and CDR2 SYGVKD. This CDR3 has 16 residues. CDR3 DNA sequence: TGTGCCATCAGTGCGCCTCAGGGACAGGGGAAAACTGAAGCTTTCTTT. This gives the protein CAISAPQGQGKTEAFF.

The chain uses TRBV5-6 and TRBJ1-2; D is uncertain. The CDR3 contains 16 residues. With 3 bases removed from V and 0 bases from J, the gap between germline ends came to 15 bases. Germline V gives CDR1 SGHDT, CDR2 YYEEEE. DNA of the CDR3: TGTGCCAGCAGCTCCTACTACCTAAATGCTAACTATGGCTACACCTTC. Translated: CASSSYYLNANYGYTF.

CDR3 coding DNA: TGTGCCAGCAGCTTAAGGTCAGGGACCTCTGGAAACACCATATATTTT. This codes for CASSLRSGTSGNTIYF. The rearrangement joins TRBV7-8 to TRBJ1-3; D may be TRBD1 (5 bases). CDR3 length: 16 amino acids. Deletions cut 2 bases from V and 0 bases from J, with 11 bases between. The germline V gene encodes CDR1 SGHVS and CDR2 FQNEAQ.

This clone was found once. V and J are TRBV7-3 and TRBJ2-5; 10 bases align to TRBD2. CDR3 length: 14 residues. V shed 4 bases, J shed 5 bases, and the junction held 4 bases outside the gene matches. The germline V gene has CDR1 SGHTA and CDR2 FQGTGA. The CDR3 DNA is TGTGCCAGCAGCTCTAGCGGGGGTCACGAGACCCAGTACTTC. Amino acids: CASSSSGGHETQYF.

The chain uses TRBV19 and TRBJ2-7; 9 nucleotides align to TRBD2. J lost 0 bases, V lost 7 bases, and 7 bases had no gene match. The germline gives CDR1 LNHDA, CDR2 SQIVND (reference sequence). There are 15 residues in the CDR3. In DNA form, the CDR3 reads TGTGCCAGTAAGGTAGCGGGGGAAAGCTCCTACGAGCAGTACTTC. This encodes CASKVAGESSYEQYF. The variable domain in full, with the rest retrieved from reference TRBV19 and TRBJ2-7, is DGGITQSPKYLFRKEGQNVTLSCEQNLNHDAMYWYRQDPGQGLRLIYYSQIVNDFQKGDIAEGYSVSREKKESFPLTVTSAQKNPTAFYLCASKVAGESSYEQYFGPGTRLTVT.

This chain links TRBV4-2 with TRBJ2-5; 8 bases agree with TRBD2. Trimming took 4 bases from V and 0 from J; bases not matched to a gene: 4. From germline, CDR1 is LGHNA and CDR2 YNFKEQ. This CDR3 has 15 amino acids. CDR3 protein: CASSRSGGDQETQYF. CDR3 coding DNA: TGTGCCAGCAGCCGGAGCGGGGGAGACCAAGAGACCCAGTACTTC.

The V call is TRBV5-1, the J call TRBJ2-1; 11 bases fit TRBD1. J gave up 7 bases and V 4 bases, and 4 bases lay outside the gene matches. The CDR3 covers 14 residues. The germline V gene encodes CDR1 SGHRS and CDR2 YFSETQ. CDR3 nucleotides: TGCGCCAGCAGCCAGGGACAGGGGGTAAATGAGCAGTTCTTC. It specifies CASSQGQGVNEQFF.

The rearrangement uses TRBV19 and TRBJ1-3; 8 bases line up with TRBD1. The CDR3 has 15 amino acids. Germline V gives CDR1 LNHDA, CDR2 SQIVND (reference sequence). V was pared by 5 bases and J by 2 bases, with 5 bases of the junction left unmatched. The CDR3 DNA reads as TGTGCCAGTAGTGTCCTGGACAGGGCTGGAAACACCATATATTTT. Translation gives CASSVLDRAGNTIYF.

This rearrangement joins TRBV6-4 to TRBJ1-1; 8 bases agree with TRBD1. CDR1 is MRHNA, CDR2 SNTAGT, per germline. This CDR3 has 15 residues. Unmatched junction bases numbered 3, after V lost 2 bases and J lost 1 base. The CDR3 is CASSDGTGGNTEAFF. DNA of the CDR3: TGTGCCAGCAGTGACGGGACAGGCGGGAACACTGAAGCTTTCTTT.

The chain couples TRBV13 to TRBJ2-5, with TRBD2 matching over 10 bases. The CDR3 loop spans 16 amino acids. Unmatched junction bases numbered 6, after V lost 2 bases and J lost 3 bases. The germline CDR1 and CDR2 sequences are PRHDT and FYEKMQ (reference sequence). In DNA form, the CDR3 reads TGTGCCAGCAGCTTATGGGTAGCGGGGGGTGAAGAGACCCAGTACTTC. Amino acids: CASSLWVAGGEETQYF.

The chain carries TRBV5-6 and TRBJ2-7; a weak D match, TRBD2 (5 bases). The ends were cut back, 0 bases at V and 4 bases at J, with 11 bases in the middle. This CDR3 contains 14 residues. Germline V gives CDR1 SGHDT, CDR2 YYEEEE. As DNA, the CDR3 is TGTGCCAGCAGCTTGGACCGGGGTGTTTACGAGCAGTACTTC. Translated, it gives CASSLDRGVYEQYF. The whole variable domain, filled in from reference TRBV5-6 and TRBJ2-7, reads DAGVTQSPTHLIKTRGQQVTLRCSPKSGHDTVSWYQQALGQGPQFIFQYYEEEERQRGNFPDRFSGHQFPNYSSELNVNALLLGDSALYLCASSLDRGVYEQYFGPGTRLTVT.

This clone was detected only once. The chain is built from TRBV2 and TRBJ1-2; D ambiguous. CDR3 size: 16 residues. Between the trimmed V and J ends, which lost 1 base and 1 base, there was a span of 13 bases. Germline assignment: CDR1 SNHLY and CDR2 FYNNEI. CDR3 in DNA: TGTGCCAGCAGTGAAGAAGGGATGGGATTTAACTATGGCTACACCTTC. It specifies CASSEEGMGFNYGYTF.

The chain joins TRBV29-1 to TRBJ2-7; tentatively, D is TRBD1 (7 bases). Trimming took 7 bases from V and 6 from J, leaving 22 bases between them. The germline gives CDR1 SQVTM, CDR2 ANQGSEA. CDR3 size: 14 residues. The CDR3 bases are TGCAGCGCCGCGCGGGGACAGAAGTTCGGCGAGCAGTACTTC. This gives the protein CSAARGQKFGEQYF.

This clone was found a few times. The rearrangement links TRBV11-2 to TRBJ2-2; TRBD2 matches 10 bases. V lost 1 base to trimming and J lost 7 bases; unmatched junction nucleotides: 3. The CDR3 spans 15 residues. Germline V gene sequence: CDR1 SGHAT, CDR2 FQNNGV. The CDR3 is CASSLGSGGDGELFF. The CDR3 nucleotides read TGTGCCAGCAGCTTAGGGAGCGGGGGGGACGGGGAGCTGTTTTTT.

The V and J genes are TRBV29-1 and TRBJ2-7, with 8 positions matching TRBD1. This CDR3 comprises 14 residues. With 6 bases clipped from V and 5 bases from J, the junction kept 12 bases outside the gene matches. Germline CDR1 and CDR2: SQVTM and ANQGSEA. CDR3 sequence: CSVATGDPPDEQYF. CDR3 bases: TGCAGCGTAGCGACAGGGGACCCCCCTGACGAGCAGTACTTC.

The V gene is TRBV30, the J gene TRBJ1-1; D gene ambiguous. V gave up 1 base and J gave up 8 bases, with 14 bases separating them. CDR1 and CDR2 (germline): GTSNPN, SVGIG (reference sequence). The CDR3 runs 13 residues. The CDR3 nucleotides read TGTGCCTGGAGTGCAGAGAGGCGGAGGGAAGCTTTCTTT. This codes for CAWSAERRREAFF.

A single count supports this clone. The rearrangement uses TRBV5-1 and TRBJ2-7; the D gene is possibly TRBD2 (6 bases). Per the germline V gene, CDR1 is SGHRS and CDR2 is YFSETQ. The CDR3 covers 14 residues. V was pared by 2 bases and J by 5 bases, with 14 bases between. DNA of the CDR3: TGCGCCAGCAGCTTAGCAGGGAGGAGGAACGAGCAGTACTTC. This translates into CASSLAGRRNEQYF.

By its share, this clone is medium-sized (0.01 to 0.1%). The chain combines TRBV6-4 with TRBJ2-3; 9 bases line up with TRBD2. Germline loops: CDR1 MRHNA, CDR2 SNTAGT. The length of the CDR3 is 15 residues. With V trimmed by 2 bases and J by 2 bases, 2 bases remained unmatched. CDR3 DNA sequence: TGTGCCAGCAGTGACGCTAGCGGGGCCACAGATACGCAGTATTTT. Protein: CASSDASGATDTQYF.

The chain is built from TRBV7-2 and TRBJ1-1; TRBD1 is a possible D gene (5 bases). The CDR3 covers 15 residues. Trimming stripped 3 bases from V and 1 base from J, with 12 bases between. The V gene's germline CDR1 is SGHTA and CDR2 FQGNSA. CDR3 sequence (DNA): TGTGCCAGCAGCTTCGTAGGACACTGGAACACTGAAGCTTTCTTT. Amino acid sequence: CASSFVGHWNTEAFF.

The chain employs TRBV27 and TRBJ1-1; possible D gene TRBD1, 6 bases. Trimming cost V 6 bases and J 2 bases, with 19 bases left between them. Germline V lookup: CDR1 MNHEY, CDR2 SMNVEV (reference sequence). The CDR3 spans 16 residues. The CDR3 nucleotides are TGTGCCAGCAGAGAATCCAGGGGACTCTCCAACACTGAAGCTTTCTTT. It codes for CASRESRGLSNTEAFF.

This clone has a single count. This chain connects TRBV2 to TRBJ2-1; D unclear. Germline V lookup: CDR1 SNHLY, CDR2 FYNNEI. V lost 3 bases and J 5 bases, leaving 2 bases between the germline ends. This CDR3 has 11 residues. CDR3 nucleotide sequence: TGTGCCAGCAGTGACGACAATGAGCAGTTCTTC. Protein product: CASSDDNEQFF. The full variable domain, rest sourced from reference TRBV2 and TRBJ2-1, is EPEVTQTPSHQVTQMGQEVILRCVPISNHLYFYWYRQILGQKVEFLVSFYNNEISEKSEIFDDQFSVERPDGSNFTLKIRSTKLEDSAMYFCASSDDNEQFFGPGTRLTVL.

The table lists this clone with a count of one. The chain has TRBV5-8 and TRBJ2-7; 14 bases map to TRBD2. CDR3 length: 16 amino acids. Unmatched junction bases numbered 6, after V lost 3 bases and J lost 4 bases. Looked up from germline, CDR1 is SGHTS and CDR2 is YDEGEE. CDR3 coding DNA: TGTGCCAGCAGCTATGGACTAGCGGGGGGTTCGTACGAGCAGTACTTC. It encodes CASSYGLAGGSYEQYF. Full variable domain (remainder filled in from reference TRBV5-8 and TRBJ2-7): EAGVTQSPTHLIKTRGQQATLRCSPISGHTSVYWYQQALGLGLQFLLWYDEGEERNRGNFPPRFSGRQFPNYSSELNVNALELEDSALYLCASSYGLAGGSYEQYFGPGTRLTVT.

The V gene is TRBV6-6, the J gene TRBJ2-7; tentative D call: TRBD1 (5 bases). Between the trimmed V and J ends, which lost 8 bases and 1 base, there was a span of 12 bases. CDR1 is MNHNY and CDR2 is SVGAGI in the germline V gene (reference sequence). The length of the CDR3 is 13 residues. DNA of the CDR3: TGTGCCAGCCAAAAGACAGATTCCTACGAGCAGTACTTC. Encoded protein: CASQKTDSYEQYF.

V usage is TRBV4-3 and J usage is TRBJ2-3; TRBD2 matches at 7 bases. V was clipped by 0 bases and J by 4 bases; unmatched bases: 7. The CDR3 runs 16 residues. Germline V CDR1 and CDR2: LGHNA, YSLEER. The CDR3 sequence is CASSQDVGGGSDTQYF. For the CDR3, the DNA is TGCGCCAGCAGCCAAGATGTCGGCGGGGGTTCAGATACGCAGTATTTT.

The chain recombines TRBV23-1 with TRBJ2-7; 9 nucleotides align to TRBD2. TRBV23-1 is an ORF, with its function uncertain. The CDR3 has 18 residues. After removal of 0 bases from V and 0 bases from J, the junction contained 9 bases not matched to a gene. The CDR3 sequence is CASSQSWRGGPFSYEQYF. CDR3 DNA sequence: TGCGCCAGCAGTCAATCGTGGCGGGGGGGACCGTTCTCCTACGAGCAGTACTTC.